Below are 30 T cell receptor beta chains sequenced from a single sample in a study of Tregs in tolerant kidney transplant recipients (dated by TCRdb to the late 2010s). The library was generated by the immunoSEQ multiplex PCR assay. The clones in this table, taken by TCRdb from immuneACCESS, are in-frame only. Not every clone is retained; where verified, under half of the shortfall comes from an unresolved V gene, and the cause of the rest is unknown. This sample's listing comprises about 16,000 clones. Clones ranked in the top ten supply 3.5% of the sample. Transplants used related donors with nonmyeloablative bone marrow transplantation; mixed chimerism was transient in the human trials. Sequenced material: CD4+ T cells from blood (PBMCs), taken 12 months after the transplant. These receptors were collected from a human patient who received a combined kidney and bone marrow transplant. Some T cells may originate with the graft donor following a transplant.

For this clone: Read sequence stops 3 residues before the CDR3 end, and the germline J gene provides the missing end. J is TRBJ1-1 and V is TRBV28, with D perhaps TRBD1 (5 bases). Looked up from germline, CDR1 is MDHEN and CDR2 is SYDVKM. CDR3 size: 15 residues. The germline V and J ends were trimmed by 2 bases and 4 bases, with 14 bases remaining between them. The CDR3 loop reads CASSLGGVPITEAFF. The sequenced CDR3 bases are TGTGCCAGCAGTTTAGGGGGGGTCCCCATCACTGAA.

Regarding this clone: Read coverage stops 3 residues before the CDR3 terminus; the germline J gene supplies the remainder. This chain uses TRBV6-1 with TRBJ2-7; maybe TRBD2 (5 bases). Between the trimmed V and J ends, which lost 4 bases and 3 bases, there was a span of 10 bases. The CDR3 consists of 13 residues. Germline-derived CDR1 and CDR2 are MNHNS and SASEGT. The CDR3 is CASSAGLVYEQYF. Incomplete CDR3 DNA: TGTGCCAGCAGTGCTGGACTTGTCTACGAG.

As concerns this clone: Read coverage stops 3 residues before the CDR3 terminus; the germline J gene supplies the remainder. The chain couples TRBV5-5 to TRBJ2-7, with TRBD1 as a possible D gene (6 bases). CDR3 length equals 15 residues. Looked up from germline, CDR1 is SGHKS and CDR2 is YYEKEE (reference sequence). Trimming cost V 2 bases and J 0 bases, with 12 bases left between them. The CDR3 reads CASSFTGQASYEQYF. CDR3 DNA (partial): TGTGCCAGCAGCTTTACAGGGCAGGCCTCCTACGAG.

As to this clone: The sequence runs out 3 residues before the end of the CDR3; the remainder is reconstructed from the germline J gene. This chain joins TRBV20-1 and TRBJ2-1, with D possibly TRBD2 on 7 matching bases. The CDR3 has 14 residues. V was shortened by 6 bases and J by 4 bases, with 16 bases between the two germline ends. The germline gives CDR1 DFQATT, CDR2 SNEGSKA (reference sequence). CDR3: CSAWDAGAYNEQFF. Incomplete CDR3 DNA: TGCAGTGCCTGGGATGCGGGGGCTTACAATGAG.

CDR3 protein: CASSPSLGPNYGYTF. The sequenced part of the CDR3 DNA is TGTGCCAGCAGTCCGTCACTGGGGCCTAACTATGGC. The V and J genes are TRBV6-4 and TRBJ1-2; tentative D call: TRBD1 (5 bases). The read finishes 3 residues shy of the CDR3 end, and the germline J gene is used to complete it. CDR3 length: 15 amino acids. The V gene's germline CDR1 is MRHNA and CDR2 SNTAGT. The V end lost 5 bases, the J end lost 0 bases, and 13 bases lay between the germline ends.

Measured by frequency, this clone is medium-sized (0.01 to 0.1%). The read ends 3 residues shy of where the CDR3 ends; the end is completed using the germline J gene. This chain joins TRBV30 and TRBJ1-6, with D possibly TRBD1 on 5 matching bases. Per germline, CDR1 GTSNPN and CDR2 SVGIG (reference sequence). CDR3 length: 15 residues. The germline V and J ends were trimmed by 2 bases and 6 bases, with 14 bases remaining between them. Partial CDR3 DNA: TGTGCCTGGAGTCCCTTCGGGACTCCTAATTCACCC. Its protein is CAWSPFGTPNSP. The complete CDR3 reads CAWSPFGTPNSPLHF.

Remarks on this clone: From the germline J gene comes the end of the CDR3, since the read stops 3 residues before it. V usage is TRBV29-1 and J usage is TRBJ2-1; 12 nucleotides line up with TRBD2. V shed 2 bases, J shed 8 bases, and the junction held 13 bases outside the gene matches. This CDR3 has 17 amino acids. CDR1 SQVTM and CDR2 ANQGSEA come from the germline V gene. This CDR3 is CSVESPTVTSGSYEQFF. Partial CDR3 DNA: TGCAGCGTTGAATCCCCAACCGTGACTAGCGGGAGCTATGAG.

CDR3 bases read: TGTGCCAGCAGCAGGTCAGAGCAAGAGACC. Protein: CASSRSEQET. The complete CDR3 reads CASSRSEQETQYF. The V and J genes are TRBV7-3 and TRBJ2-5, with no clear D. The read is 3 residues too short to cover the CDR3 end, so that end is filled in from the germline J gene. The germline CDR1 and CDR2 sequences are SGHTA and FQGTGA. The CDR3 is 13 amino acids. Trimming cost V 5 bases and J 2 bases, with 9 bases left between them.

Points on this clone: Read coverage stops 3 residues before the CDR3 terminus; the germline J gene supplies the remainder. J is TRBJ2-3 and V is TRBV5-1; a possible D gene is TRBD1 (6 bases). CDR1 SGHRS and CDR2 YFSETQ come from the germline V gene. CDR3 length: 15 amino acids. The V end was cut by 1 base, the J end by 5 bases, with 14 bases between. This CDR3 is CASSLTVPRGDTQYF. The CDR3 bases that were read are TGCGCCAGCAGCTTGACAGTGCCCAGGGGAGATACG.

This clone is classed as medium-sized by frequency. The read ends 3 residues early relative to the CDR3; the germline J gene fills the gap. The chain links TRBV18 to TRBJ2-3, with 11 positions matching TRBD2. V lost 2 bases, J lost 5 bases, and 0 bases stayed unmatched. CDR3 length: 14 residues. Germline CDR1 reads KGHSH; CDR2 reads LQKENI. The CDR3 protein is CASSPGLAGDTQYF. Incomplete CDR3 DNA: TGTGCCAGCTCACCAGGACTAGCGGGAGATACG.

Remarks on this clone: Read sequence stops 3 residues before the CDR3 end, and the germline J gene provides the missing end. The chain carries TRBV20-1 and TRBJ2-6; D call uncertain. Germline V CDR1 and CDR2: DFQATT, SNEGSKA (reference sequence). Trimming took off 0 bases at V and 0 bases at J, with 6 bases between the two ends. CDR3 length: 15 amino acids. CDR3: CSARDPSSGANVLTF. CDR3 bases read: TGCAGTGCTAGAGATCCCTCCTCTGGGGCCAACGTC.

In the case of this clone: Sequencing ends 3 residues short of the CDR3 end; the germline J gene provides the rest. The chain links TRBV3-1 (or the pseudogene TRBV3-2) to TRBJ2-3; 11 nucleotides line up with TRBD2. The CDR3 length is 16 residues. Losses at the gene ends were 3 bases for V and 8 bases for J; bases not matched to a gene: 10. Germline values: CDR1 LGHDT, CDR2 YNNKEL (reference sequence). CDR3 in amino acids: CASSQSSGRAEGTQYF. The CDR3 bases that were read are TGTGCCAGCAGCCAGAGTAGCGGGAGGGCCGAGGGTACG.

Of note for this clone: The sequence runs out 3 residues before the end of the CDR3; the remainder is reconstructed from the germline J gene. The chain links TRBV18 to TRBJ2-5; 7 nucleotides line up with TRBD2. Germline assignment: CDR1 KGHSH and CDR2 LQKENI. CDR3 length: 14 amino acids. The ends lost 6 bases at V and 2 bases at J; junction bases unmatched: 6. The part of the CDR3 DNA that was read is TGTGCCAGCTCTCTCACTAGCGATCAAGAGACC. Its translation is CASSLTSDQET. The whole CDR3 protein reads CASSLTSDQETQYF. Supplemented by reference TRBV18 and TRBJ2-5, the full variable domain reads NAGVMQNPRHLVRRRGQEARLRCSPMKGHSHVYWYRQLPEEGLKFMVYLQKENIIDESGMPKERFSAEFPKEGPSILRIQQVVRGDSAAYFCASSLTSDQETQYFGPGTRLLVL.

Note on this clone: Coverage ceases 3 residues before the CDR3 finishes, and the germline J gene fills in the end. The genes are TRBV2 and TRBJ2-5; possibly TRBD1 for D (6 bases). Deletions cut 8 bases from V and 2 bases from J, with 18 bases between. Germline V lookup: CDR1 SNHLY, CDR2 FYNNEI. This CDR3 is built from 15 residues. CDR3 loop: CASRGHLRMQETQYF. The sequenced part of the CDR3 DNA is TGTGCCAGCCGGGGACACCTTCGTATGCAAGAGACC.

For this clone: Coverage ceases 3 residues before the CDR3 finishes, and the germline J gene fills in the end. The chain carries TRBV7-9 and TRBJ1-1; TRBD1 might be the D (6 bases). This CDR3 spans 13 amino acids. Germline V gene sequence: CDR1 SEHNR, CDR2 FQNEAQ (reference sequence). The germline V and J ends were trimmed by 1 base and 4 bases, with 7 bases remaining between them. CDR3 region: CASSLEQGTEAFF. The sequenced CDR3 bases are TGTGCCAGCAGCTTAGAACAGGGCACTGAA.

A word on this clone: The read stops 3 residues short of the end of the CDR3; the missing end is completed from the germline J gene. This chain joins TRBV18 and TRBJ2-1; no reliable D call. Germline V gene data show CDR1 as KGHSH and CDR2 as LQKENI. Trimming stripped 2 bases from V and 2 bases from J, with 10 bases between. The CDR3 runs to 15 residues. The CDR3 is CASSPGTLTYNEQFF. The sequenced part of the CDR3 DNA is TGTGCCAGCTCACCAGGCACCCTCACCTACAATGAG.

In regard to this clone: The read terminates 3 residues ahead of where the CDR3 ends, so the germline J gene completes it. V is TRBV2 and J is TRBJ1-4, with D maybe TRBD1 (5 bases). The V end was cut by 4 bases, the J end by 8 bases, with 14 bases between. The V gene's germline CDR1 is SNHLY and CDR2 FYNNEI. CDR3 length: 14 amino acids. The part of the CDR3 DNA that was read is TGTGCCAGCAGTGCATCCGCCGCAGGGGAAAAA. Translating it yields CASSASAAGEK. The whole CDR3 protein is CASSASAAGEKLFF.

Of note for this clone: The read halts 3 residues ahead of the CDR3 end, with the missing end drawn from the germline J gene. This chain connects TRBV4-2 to TRBJ2-7, with 14 bases matching TRBD2. V lost 0 bases, J lost 5 bases, and 9 bases stayed unmatched. The V gene's germline CDR1 is LGHNA and CDR2 YNFKEQ. This CDR3 is built from 18 residues. Partial CDR3 DNA: TGTGCCAGCAGCCAAGATATGATGGGGACTAGCGGGAGTGACGAG. Translation gives CASSQDMMGTSGSDE. The CDR3 in full is CASSQDMMGTSGSDEQYF.

The CDR3 here is CASSIQGGADTQYF. The CDR3 bases that were read are TGTGCCAGTAGTATCCAAGGGGGGGCAGATACG. This chain links TRBV19 with TRBJ2-3; possible D gene TRBD2, 7 bases. The DNA ends 3 residues before the CDR3 does, and the rest of the CDR3 is filled in from the germline J gene. Germline assignment: CDR1 LNHDA and CDR2 SQIVND (reference sequence). Trimming left V 3 bases short and J 4 bases short, with 11 bases between. The CDR3 is 14 residues long.

The CDR3 DNA, read in part, is TGTGCCAGCAGTGGACTTCCTAGCACAGATACG. Amino acid sequence: CASSGLPSTDT. The entire CDR3 protein reads CASSGLPSTDTQYF. The J gene is TRBJ2-3, the V gene TRBV2; D not resolved. The read stops 3 residues short of the end of the CDR3; the missing end is completed from the germline J gene. Germline-derived CDR1 and CDR2 are SNHLY and FYNNEI. V gave up 4 bases and J gave up 0 bases, with 8 bases separating them. The CDR3 runs 14 residues.

A word on this clone: Read coverage stops 3 residues before the CDR3 terminus; the germline J gene supplies the remainder. V gene TRBV30 combines with J gene TRBJ2-5; 9 bases are shared with TRBD2. The CDR3 consists of 17 residues. The germline gives CDR1 GTSNPN, CDR2 SVGIG (reference sequence). V was clipped by 1 base and J by 2 bases; unmatched bases: 11. CDR3 in amino acids: CAWSAGLLAGNQETQYF. CDR3 DNA (partial): TGTGCCTGGAGTGCCGGACTACTAGCGGGTAATCAAGAGACC.

As regards this clone: The read halts 3 residues ahead of the CDR3 end, with the missing end drawn from the germline J gene. The chain recombines TRBV9 with TRBJ2-1; TRBD2 matches at 12 bases. The germline CDR1 and CDR2 sequences are SGDLS and YYNGEE. V dropped 1 base and J dropped 5; count of bases not matched to a gene: 10. This CDR3 has 18 amino acids. The covered CDR3 bases are TGTGCCAGCAGCGTAAGGATGGGTGCTAGCGGGAGGGACAATGAG. This encodes CASSVRMGASGRDNE. The CDR3 in full is CASSVRMGASGRDNEQFF.

A word on this clone: The CDR3 goes on 3 residues after the read ends, and that part is filled in from the germline J gene. J is TRBJ1-6 and V is TRBV5-1, with 9 bases lining up with TRBD1. Per germline, CDR1 SGHRS and CDR2 YFSETQ. With 7 bases clipped from V and 8 bases from J, the junction kept 7 bases outside the gene matches. The CDR3 is 14 amino acids. CDR3 DNA (partial): TGCGCCAGCTCCTGGACAGGGGAACATTCACCC. Protein: CASSWTGEHSP. The complete CDR3 reads CASSWTGEHSPLHF.

This clone is labeled large (0.1 to 1%) based on frequency. The read ends 3 residues before the CDR3 terminus; that terminus is restored from the germline J gene. The gene calls are TRBV20-1 and TRBJ1-1; 11 nucleotides line up with TRBD1. V trimming: 6 bases; J trimming: 5 bases; junction bases outside the gene matches: 5. Germline values: CDR1 DFQATT, CDR2 SNEGSKA (reference sequence). The CDR3 has 13 residues. CDR3 sequence: CSARTGGGTEAFF. The part of the CDR3 DNA that was read is TGCAGTGCGAGGACAGGGGGCGGAACTGAA.

About this clone: The CDR3 is cut off 3 residues early in the read; its end comes from the germline J gene. V gene TRBV28 combines with J gene TRBJ2-7; 9 bases are a match to TRBD2. The CDR3 runs 14 residues. The ends lost 5 bases at V and 3 bases at J; junction bases unmatched: 5. Looked up from germline, CDR1 is MDHEN and CDR2 is SYDVKM. The sequenced CDR3 bases are TGTGCCAGCAGTCGACTAGCGGAGAGCTACGAG. Encoded protein: CASSRLAESYE. The CDR3, in full, reads CASSRLAESYEQYF.

Concerning this clone itself: One end of the junction is discordant with germline, which a read error may explain. The read terminates 3 residues ahead of where the CDR3 ends, so the germline J gene completes it. The chain carries TRBV7-8 and TRBJ2-3; weak D call: TRBD1 (5 bases). Germline V gene data show CDR1 as SGHVS and CDR2 as FQNEAQ. The CDR3 loop spans 15 amino acids. This CDR3 is CASNLDVGREDTQYF. Incomplete CDR3 DNA: TGTGCCAGCAACTTAGATGTGGGGCGAGAAGATACG.

With regard to this clone: The read ends 3 residues shy of where the CDR3 ends; the end is completed using the germline J gene. The rearrangement uses TRBV4-1 and TRBJ2-3; D not certain. Germline-derived CDR1 and CDR2 are MGHRA and YSYEKL. This CDR3 spans 14 amino acids. Trimming pared 4 bases from V and 1 base from J, leaving 9 bases between. The CDR3 reads CASSPPFGTDTQYF. CDR3 bases read: TGCGCCAGCAGCCCCCCCTTTGGCACAGATACG.

A note on this clone: Read data end 3 residues before the CDR3 end; the end is taken from the germline J gene. The J gene is TRBJ2-3, the V gene TRBV6-4, with 10 bases matching TRBD2. Germline values: CDR1 MRHNA, CDR2 SNTAGT. CDR3 length equals 15 residues. Losses at the gene ends were 4 bases for V and 1 base for J; bases not matched to a gene: 2. The part of the CDR3 DNA that was read is TGTGCCAGCAGTGCCGGACTAGCGGGCACAGATACG. Translated, it gives CASSAGLAGTDT. From start to end, the CDR3 is CASSAGLAGTDTQYF.

In the case of this clone: The read terminates 3 residues ahead of where the CDR3 ends, so the germline J gene completes it. This chain connects TRBV5-1 to TRBJ1-4, with D tentatively TRBD1 (6 bases). CDR1 SGHRS and CDR2 YFSETQ come from the germline V gene. There are 15 residues in the CDR3. With 1 base removed from V and 4 bases from J, the gap between germline ends came to 11 bases. Here the CDR3 reads CASSLSRGGNEKLFF. Partial CDR3 DNA: TGCGCCAGCAGCTTGTCAAGGGGGGGTAATGAAAAA.

Notes on this clone: Read sequence stops 3 residues before the CDR3 end, and the germline J gene provides the missing end. The chain uses TRBV2 and TRBJ1-1; possibly TRBD1 for D (5 bases). Germline V gives CDR1 SNHLY, CDR2 FYNNEI. Trimming took 5 bases from V and 1 from J, leaving 11 bases between them. The CDR3 is 14 amino acids. The covered CDR3 bases are TGTGCCAGCAGTTGGGGACTTAAGAACACTGAA. This sequence encodes CASSWGLKNTE. The complete CDR3 reads CASSWGLKNTEAFF. The full variable domain, in which reference TRBV2 and TRBJ1-1 provide the parts outside the CDR3, is EPEVTQTPSHQVTQMGQEVILRCVPISNHLYFYWYRQILGQKVEFLVSFYNNEISEKSEIFDDQFSVERPDGSNFTLKIRSTKLEDSAMYFCASSWGLKNTEAFFGQGTRLTVV.